Listed here is a single T cell receptor beta chain. Its antigen is unknown. No much larger clone exists at a distance of one base, and base qualities are not known. The CDR3 covers 16 residues, taking in both the cysteine and the phenylalanine. Only the CDR3 part of the read is kept: 48 bases, read in frame from the first base. The junction shows trimming of 0 bases on V and 8 bases on J, plus 19 bases between the germline ends. CDR1 and CDR2 (WSHSY, SAAADI) derive from the germline V gene. The sample belongs to a study of T cell responses to AZD1222 COVID-19 vaccine (dated by TCRdb to the early 2020s). In terms of the full investigation: Because spike-specific TCR depth and breadth did not differ between the two schedules, AZD1222 recipients who got a second dose at roughly 4 weeks were pooled with those who got a second dose at roughly 12 weeks. TCR sequencing was performed for 233 trial participants, of whom about 200 were given two doses of AZD1222 and some 26 were given two doses of MenACWY control vaccine. Trial participants were enrolled by age into 18-55, 56-69 and 70-plus year subgroups, with around 150, 28 and 57 TCR-sequenced participants respectively.

Points the paper makes about the study in general: A significant rise in spike-specific TCR breadth and depth was observed after two AZD1222 doses relative to day 0 and relative to MenACWY recipients. Only six AZD1222 recipients were SARS-CoV-2 seropositive at baseline, limiting conclusions about previously exposed vaccinees. The vaccine-associated CD4 TCRs covered the entire spike protein, and the dominant responses fell in regions 160-218 and 743-854. Because no samples from the day 14 peak response were available, repertoires could be characterized only after the peak T cell response. Reportedly, close to half of the unique spike-specific TCRs recognized epitopes lying outside the regions that are mutated in the B.1.351 and B.1.1.7 variants. Participants were mostly white British and included more females than males, and it was suggested by the authors that clonal diversity may have been underestimated. In the small 56-69-year group, the increase in depth fell short of significance, most likely because of low power.

The CDR3 regions of human TCRbeta chains were analyzed by immunosequencing. The original pipeline was this. Repertoire TCRs were checked for matches against a reference library of SARS-CoV-2-specific TCRs that had been generated using the MIRA antigen-specificity platform. Breadth was defined as the fraction of unique TCRs that were SARS-CoV-2-associated, and depth was defined as the fraction of total T cells that were SARS-CoV-2-associated. Each spike-specific TCR was assigned to its reactive spike region and to a CD4 or CD8 class using the MIRA data. Log10-transformed breadth and depth values were compared by one-way ANOVA with Sidak's multiple comparisons tests. As stored in TCRdb, this immuneACCESS dataset retains in-frame rearrangements with V and J assigned. A fraction of the clones does not appear; measured against another copy, unresolved V genes explain less than half of the discrepancy, and the remainder lacks a known reason. That table supplies the V and J calls and clone size; D and trimming were determined from the DNA. Here the sample has 85,000 to 100,000 clones; 70% to 80% occur a single time. The leading ten clones occupy around 21% of the sample.

The time point label, read with the paper, signifies: baseline before first vaccination. The vaccinee samples were drawn from two UK trials, COV001 and COV002, one of which was a single-blind randomized controlled phase 2/3 trial testing AZD1222 (ChAdOx1 nCoV-19) in healthy adults. For TCRbeta chain sequencing, PBMC samples from trial participants were taken at day 0 and at day 28 after the second dose. The receptor was derived from an adult in good health. The material sequenced was peripheral blood, taken on day 0 of AZD1222 vaccination. The chain was built from TRBV10-2 and TRBJ1-2, with the D gene call left open. CDR3 loop: CASSESSSMETGGYTF. The nucleotide sequence reads as follows: TGCGCCAGCAGTGAGTCTTCCTCAATGGAAACGGGCGGCTACACCTTC.